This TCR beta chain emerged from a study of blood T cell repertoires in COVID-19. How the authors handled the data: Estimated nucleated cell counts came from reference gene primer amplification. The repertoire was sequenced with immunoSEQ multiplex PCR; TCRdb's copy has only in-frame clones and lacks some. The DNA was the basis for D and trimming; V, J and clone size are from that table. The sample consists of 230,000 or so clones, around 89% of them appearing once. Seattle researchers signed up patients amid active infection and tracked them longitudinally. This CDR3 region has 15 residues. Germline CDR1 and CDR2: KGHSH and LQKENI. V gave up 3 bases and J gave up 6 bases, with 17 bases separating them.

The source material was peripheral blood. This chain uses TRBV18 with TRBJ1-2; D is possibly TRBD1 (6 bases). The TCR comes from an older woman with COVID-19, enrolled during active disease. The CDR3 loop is CASSPLSRQVDGYTF. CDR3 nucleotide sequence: TGTGCCAGCTCACCCCTTTCCAGACAGGTCGATGGCTACACCTTC.